One sample yielded the 15 T cell receptor beta chains listed below, sequenced in a study of CXCR3-negative and CXCR3-positive naive CD8 T cells. Preparation of TRB cDNA libraries relied on 5' RACE carrying UMI labels. TCRdb re-called the 5' RACE reads, yielding one record per CDR3 amino acid sequence without DNA. This sample's table has tens of thousands of distinct CDR3 sequences. Source material: naive CXCR3- CD8+ T cells from blood. Subset specified: CD45RO-CCR7+CD27+CD95- naive CD8+ T cells lacking CXCR3 (TNR3-). The origin of the receptors is a human donor in good health. Some clones in this sample may be carry-over from other donors' samples.

This chain links TRBV6-2 or TRBV6-3 with TRBJ2-1; with no DNA, the TCRdb D assignment of TRBD1 cannot be verified. CDR1 is MNHEY, CDR2 SVGEGT, per germline. The length of the CDR3 is 14 residues. CDR3 protein: CAICSGQLRDEQFF.

The V call is TRBV19, the J call TRBJ2-4; TCRdb's D call, TRBD1, is unchecked because there is no DNA. Germline V lookup: CDR1 LNHDA, CDR2 SQIVND (reference sequence). CDR3 length: 14 amino acids. CDR3 region: CASTSWDRVNIQYF.

The J gene is TRBJ2-3, the V gene TRBV20-1; absent DNA, TCRdb's TRBD2 call cannot be checked. The CDR3 totals 15 residues. The germline CDR1 and CDR2 sequences are DFQATT and SNEGSKA (reference sequence). CDR3: CSARALAGDRDTQYF.

The rearrangement uses TRBV5-6 and TRBJ2-5; TCRdb lists TRBD1, though no DNA is available to test this call. From germline, CDR1 is SGHDT and CDR2 YYEEEE. CDR3 length: 14 residues. CDR3 sequence: CASSTGGVEETQYF. Based on the CDR3 plus reference TRBV5-6 and TRBJ2-5, the full variable domain is DAGVTQSPTHLIKTRGQQVTLRCSPKSGHDTVSWYQQALGQGPQFIFQYYEEEERQRGNFPDRFSGHQFPNYSSELNVNALLLGDSALYLCASSTGGVEETQYFGPGTRLLVL.

The V gene is TRBV12-3 or TRBV12-4, the J gene TRBJ2-7. This CDR3 contains 12 residues. This CDR3 reads CASSLVGFEQYF.

The chain couples TRBV29-1 to TRBJ2-7. This CDR3 region has 13 residues. Germline lookup yields CDR1 SQVTM and CDR2 ANQGSEA. The CDR3 spells CSVEGVDSYEQYF.

This clonotype is medium-sized by frequency. The rearrangement uses TRBV11-2 and TRBJ1-5; TCRdb indicates TRBD1, and absent DNA this call remains unverified. The CDR3 extends over 14 amino acids. CDR1 and CDR2 from the germline V gene are SGHAT and FQNNGV. CDR3 in amino acids: CASSLVPGGEPQHF.

By frequency, this clonotype registers medium-sized. The chain joins TRBV28 to TRBJ2-5; TCRdb's D call, TRBD2, is unchecked because there is no DNA. The CDR3 is made up of 15 amino acids. CDR1 is MDHEN and CDR2 is SYDVKM in the germline V gene. CDR3 amino acids: CASSLSGGLGETQYF.

The chain couples TRBV6-2 or TRBV6-3 to TRBJ1-1. There are 15 residues in the CDR3. Germline CDR1 is MNHEY and CDR2 is SVGEGT. The chain's CDR3 is CASRDHLRQSTEAFF.

The chain couples TRBV18 to TRBJ1-5; there is no DNA to check the TCRdb D call of TRBD1. The CDR3 loop spans 15 amino acids. Germline values: CDR1 KGHSH, CDR2 LQKENI. The CDR3 reads CASSPRDNPNQPQHF.

V and J are TRBV11-2 and TRBJ2-3; TCRdb's D call of TRBD1 is untestable without DNA. The CDR3 runs 15 residues. Germline values: CDR1 SGHAT, CDR2 FQNNGV. CDR3 amino acids: CASSLGTASTDTQYF.

V usage is TRBV29-1 and J usage is TRBJ1-2; TCRdb's D call, TRBD1, is unchecked because there is no DNA. CDR3 length: 12 residues. Germline assignment: CDR1 SQVTM and CDR2 ANQGSEA. This CDR3 is CSVDPGSYGYTF.

The chain carries TRBV12-3 or TRBV12-4 and TRBJ2-3; TCRdb outputs TRBD1, but without DNA this stays unchecked. This CDR3 has 15 residues. CDR3 region: CASSLRETGGDTQYF.

The CDR3: CSVARDRGTGANVLTF. The genes are TRBV29-1 and TRBJ2-6; TCRdb gives TRBD1 as the D gene, but with no DNA this cannot be confirmed. There are 16 residues in the CDR3. Germline V gene sequence: CDR1 SQVTM, CDR2 ANQGSEA.

The chain couples TRBV7-9 to TRBJ2-7; TCRdb proposes TRBD1, but this gene call is untestable without DNA. The germline gives CDR1 SEHNR, CDR2 FQNEAQ (reference sequence). This CDR3 has 13 amino acids. The CDR3 is CASEQDSSYEQYF.